The 23 T cell receptor beta chains reported below all come from one sample, sequenced in a study of T-cell memory formation after mild COVID-19. From the 5' RACE reads, TCRdb called clonotypes with MiXCR, one entry per CDR3 protein. The table has 450,000 or so distinct CDR3 sequences, approximately 23% seen once. The source material was PBMCs or a T cell subset sorted from them (not recorded which). The receptors shown here come from an adult woman who had mild COVID-19 (a few samples of this study predate the infection). Cell type and time point are not known.

This clonotype was seen only once. J is TRBJ2-1 and V is TRBV6-6, with unresolved D. Between the trimmed V and J ends, which lost 4 bases and 5 bases, there was a span of 9 bases. CDR3 length: 13 residues. Germline V lookup: CDR1 MNHNY, CDR2 SVGAGI (reference sequence). As DNA, the CDR3 is TGTGCCAGCAGTTTAGGCAGTCACAATGAGCAGTTCTTC. It translates to CASSLGSHNEQFF.

This clonotype was recorded a few times. The chain couples TRBV25-1 to TRBJ2-7; D gene uncertain. The CDR3 sequence is 14 residues long. The germline V gene encodes CDR1 MGHDK and CDR2 SYGVNS. The V gene lost 4 bases and the J gene lost 0 bases, with 10 bases spanning the gap. For the CDR3, the DNA is TGTGCCAGCAGTGCAAGGCACAGCTCCTACGAGCAGTACTTC. This translates into CASSARHSSYEQYF.

The chain couples TRBV7-6 to TRBJ2-1, with TRBD2 identical over 7 bases. This CDR3 has 15 amino acids. V lost 1 base to trimming and J lost 8 bases; unmatched junction nucleotides: 8. From germline, CDR1 is SGHVS and CDR2 FNYEAQ. CDR3 sequence (DNA): TGTGCCAGCAGCTTAGACGCGGGAGTGGGTTATGAGCAGTTCTTC. Protein product: CASSLDAGVGYEQFF. Full variable domain (rest looked up from reference TRBV7-6 and TRBJ2-1): GAGVSQSPRYKVTKRGQDVALRCDPISGHVSLYWYRQALGQGPEFLTYFNYEAQQDKSGLPNDRFSAERPEGSISTLTIQRTEQRDSAMYRCASSLDAGVGYEQFFGPGTRLTVL.

The rearrangement uses TRBV5-1 and TRBJ2-5, with 9 nucleotides matching TRBD2. The length of the CDR3 is 23 residues. V lost 3 bases and J lost 2; bases outside the gene matches: 29. The V gene's germline CDR1 is SGHRS and CDR2 YFSETQ. CDR3 amino acids: CASSCLNGIAGVVEDLTQETQYF. DNA of the CDR3: TGCGCCAGCAGCTGCCTAAATGGGATAGCGGGAGTGGTCGAAGACCTAACTCAAGAGACCCAGTACTTC.

This sequence joins TRBV12-3 or TRBV12-4 and TRBJ2-7; 10 positions match TRBD2. The CDR3 contains 16 residues. Losses at the gene ends were 5 bases for V and 1 base for J; bases not matched to a gene: 8. The CDR3 loop reads CASSQLLAGGSYEQYF. CDR3 nucleotides: TGTGCCAGCAGTCAACTTTTAGCGGGAGGTTCCTACGAGCAGTACTTC.

This clonotype occurred a few times. The chain links TRBV5-4 to TRBJ1-1, with D hard to call. Germline V gives CDR1 SGHNT, CDR2 YYREEE (reference sequence). With 4 bases removed from V and 2 bases from J, the gap between germline ends came to 18 bases. The CDR3 length is 16 residues. The CDR3 here is CASSLEQAVSNTEAFF. The CDR3 region has the DNA TGTGCCAGCAGCCTCGAGCAGGCGGTGAGCAACACTGAAGCTTTCTTT.

V and J are TRBV20-1 and TRBJ1-4; weak D call: TRBD1 (6 bases). The CDR3 is 14 residues long. V gave up 4 bases and J gave up 3 bases, with 12 bases separating them. From germline, CDR1 is DFQATT and CDR2 SNEGSKA (reference sequence). The CDR3 DNA reads as TGCAGTGCTAAGAGGGGGGGACCTAATGAAAAACTGTTTTTT. It encodes CSAKRGGPNEKLFF.

V is TRBV24-1 and J is TRBJ1-2; tentatively, D is TRBD1 (5 bases). This CDR3 region has 15 residues. Germline CDR1 reads KGHDR; CDR2 reads SFDVKD. V lost 3 bases, J lost 8 bases, and 18 bases lay in between. The CDR3 region has the DNA TGTGCCACCAGTGATACCTCCCGTCCAGGACAAGGCTACACCTTC. This gives the protein CATSDTSRPGQGYTF.

This clonotype was counted a single time. The genes are TRBV5-1 and TRBJ2-3; 9 positions match TRBD2. V lost 4 bases and J lost 1; bases outside the gene matches: 7. Germline loops: CDR1 SGHRS, CDR2 YFSETQ. This CDR3 has 16 amino acids. The CDR3 spells CASSPRASGGTDTQYF. CDR3 coding DNA: TGCGCCAGCAGCCCTAGGGCTAGCGGGGGCACAGATACGCAGTATTTT.

At least ten counts were recorded for this clonotype. CDR3 loop: CASSPTSGGRNEQFF. The CDR3 nucleotides read TGTGCCAGCTCACCAACTAGCGGGGGTCGGAATGAGCAGTTCTTC. The V and J genes are TRBV18 and TRBJ2-1; 11 nucleotides line up with TRBD2. Germline trimming cut 2 bases from V and 7 bases from J; bases unmatched to any gene: 4. Per germline, CDR1 KGHSH and CDR2 LQKENI. The CDR3 has 15 residues.

The CDR3 sequence is CSARDLGELFF. For the CDR3, the DNA is TGCAGTGCTAGAGATTTGGGGGAGCTGTTTTTT. The rearrangement links TRBV20-1 to TRBJ2-2; D is unclear. The length of the CDR3 is 11 residues. Trimming left V 0 bases short and J 8 bases short, with 4 bases between. Germline CDR1 reads DFQATT; CDR2 reads SNEGSKA (reference sequence).

This CDR3 is CATSREGGAYNEQFF. The CDR3 coding sequence is TGTGCCACCAGCAGAGAGGGGGGGGCCTACAATGAGCAGTTCTTC. The chain uses TRBV15 and TRBJ2-1; 7 bases fit TRBD2. J was trimmed by 2 bases and V by 0 bases; bases with no gene match: 1. Germline V CDR1 and CDR2: LNHNV, YYDKDF (reference sequence). CDR3 length: 15 residues.

The V gene is TRBV30, the J gene TRBJ2-4; TRBD2 might be the D (5 bases). The CDR3 sequence is 15 residues long. Trimming pared 1 base from V and 8 bases from J, leaving 18 bases between. CDR1 is GTSNPN, CDR2 SVGIG, per germline (reference sequence). In DNA form, the CDR3 reads TGTGCCTGGAGTGCCCTTCGACTATCTCTCGACATTCAGTACTTC. Encoded protein: CAWSALRLSLDIQYF.

The chain couples TRBV7-9 to TRBJ1-5, with 12 nucleotides matching TRBD1. Germline CDR1 is SEHNR and CDR2 is FQNEAQ (reference sequence). The CDR3 runs 15 residues. Trimming removed 5 bases from V and 7 bases from J; junction bases left unmatched: 6. The DNA of the CDR3 is TGTGCCAGCAGCACCGGGACAGGGGGCTGGCAGCCCCAGCATTTT. Translating gives CASSTGTGGWQPQHF.

This clonotype was detected only a few times. The V gene is TRBV18, the J gene TRBJ2-3, with D hard to call. Trimming cost V 3 bases and J 2 bases, with 12 bases left between them. CDR1 KGHSH and CDR2 LQKENI come from the germline V gene. The CDR3 contains 15 residues. The CDR3 DNA follows: TGTGCCAGCTCACCGCCGGTCGATCACACAGATACGCAGTATTTT. Translating gives CASSPPVDHTDTQYF.

In its sample, this clonotype was seen a few times. V is TRBV12-3 or TRBV12-4 and J is TRBJ2-5; perhaps TRBD2 as D (6 bases). The CDR3 runs 14 residues. V lost 6 bases, J lost 7 bases, and 18 bases lay in between. DNA of the CDR3: TGTGCCAGCAGGAGTAGCGGAAATCCGGGGACCCAGTACTTC. Protein: CASRSSGNPGTQYF.

The V and J genes are TRBV15 and TRBJ2-3; D gene ambiguous. Deletions cut 0 bases from V and 0 bases from J, with 7 bases between. Germline V lookup: CDR1 LNHNV, CDR2 YYDKDF (reference sequence). The CDR3 sequence is 15 residues long. The CDR3 DNA is TGTGCCACCAGCAGAGATTTGGGGAGCACAGATACGCAGTATTTT. Its protein product is CATSRDLGSTDTQYF.

The V and J genes are TRBV28 and TRBJ1-1; D gene unclear. Trimming took off 6 bases at V and 7 bases at J, with 12 bases between the two ends. The CDR3 contains 12 residues. The germline V gene encodes CDR1 MDHEN and CDR2 SYDVKM. The CDR3 DNA reads as TGTGCCAGCAGCCTAGCCCGCGGTGAAGCTTTCTTT. Translating it yields CASSLARGEAFF.

The V call is TRBV9, the J call TRBJ2-5; 11 bases line up with TRBD2. The CDR3 length is 14 residues. Germline V gene data show CDR1 as SGDLS and CDR2 as YYNGEE. Trimming took 2 bases from V and 9 from J; bases not matched to a gene: 6. The CDR3: CASSVTSGGPPQYF. As DNA, the CDR3 is TGTGCCAGCAGCGTCACTAGCGGGGGACCCCCCCAGTACTTC.

This clonotype was recorded a few times. This chain joins TRBV24-1 and TRBJ1-5; weak D call: TRBD1 (6 bases). The germline V and J ends were trimmed by 6 bases and 4 bases, with 9 bases remaining between them. Germline assignment: CDR1 KGHDR and CDR2 SFDVKD. The CDR3 is made up of 13 amino acids. Written as DNA, the CDR3 is TGTGCCACCAGTCTACAGGGAAATCAGCCCCAGCATTTT. It yields the protein CATSLQGNQPQHF.

Comments on this clonotype: This may be a read error, as it is one base from a much larger clone. V usage is TRBV5-1 and J usage is TRBJ1-1; 9 bases agree with TRBD1. CDR3 length: 14 amino acids. Unmatched junction bases numbered 3, after V lost 4 bases and J lost 2 bases. Germline V gene lookup returns CDR1 SGHRS and CDR2 YFSETQ. The chain's CDR3 is CASSGGQGNTEAFF. The CDR3 bases are TGCGCCAGCAGCGGGGGACAGGGTAACACTGAAGCTTTCTTT.

CDR3 in DNA: TGTGCCAGTATTGGTGGACTAGCTATCGATGAGCAGTTCTTC. This sequence encodes CASIGGLAIDEQFF. The chain joins TRBV19 to TRBJ2-1, with TRBD2 matching 8 bases. Unmatched junction bases numbered 10, after V lost 7 bases and J lost 8 bases. The CDR3 has 14 amino acids. Per germline, CDR1 LNHDA and CDR2 SQIVND (reference sequence).

This chain links TRBV7-9 with TRBJ2-5; possible D gene TRBD1, 6 bases. CDR3 length: 15 residues. Germline V gene data show CDR1 as SEHNR and CDR2 as FQNEAQ (reference sequence). Trimming removed 5 bases at V and 1 base at J, with 14 bases between. Here the CDR3 DNA reads TGTGCCAGCAGCCTTACAGGGATACCCCAAGAGACCCAGTACTTC. It codes for CASSLTGIPQETQYF.